Following are 25 T cell receptor beta chains from one sample sequenced in a study of technical replicates of blood from a handful of donors. The assay was immunoSEQ multiplex PCR, and TCRdb's table has in-frame clones only and misses some. Here the sample spans 60,000 to 90,000 clones, nearly 98% being singletons. Sample: T cells isolated from PBMCs. The origin of the receptors is a human donor in good health.

This clone has only one observation. V gene TRBV11-2 combines with J gene TRBJ2-1, with D unresolved. The V and J ends lost 0 bases and 4 bases respectively, with 4 bases between them. Germline lookup yields CDR1 SGHAT and CDR2 FQNNGV. The CDR3 is made up of 13 amino acids. The CDR3 sequence: CASSLDIYNEQFF. CDR3 in DNA: TGTGCCAGCAGCTTAGACATTTACAATGAGCAGTTCTTC.

The rearrangement links TRBV28 to TRBJ2-1; D is unclear. Germline V gene lookup returns CDR1 MDHEN and CDR2 SYDVKM. V lost 5 bases, J lost 4 bases, and 15 bases lay in between. The CDR3 contains 15 residues. This CDR3 is CASSHPGSVYNEQFF. The DNA for the CDR3 is TGTGCCAGCAGTCATCCCGGGTCGGTATACAATGAGCAGTTCTTC.

The chain has TRBV5-1 and TRBJ2-7; 7 bases line up with TRBD2. Germline CDR1 and CDR2: SGHRS and YFSETQ. The J segment lost 0 bases and the V segment lost 4 bases, leaving 7 bases of the junction unmatched. The CDR3 is made up of 15 amino acids. CDR3 in amino acids: CASSPTGGSSYEQYF. CDR3 coding DNA: TGCGCCAGCAGCCCTACCGGGGGGAGCTCCTACGAGCAGTACTTC.

The gene calls are TRBV28 and TRBJ2-5, with 15 bases identical to TRBD2. The length of the CDR3 is 14 residues. The junction had 5 bases not matched to a gene; V was cut back by 11 bases and J by 4 bases. CDR1 and CDR2 from the germline V gene are MDHEN and SYDVKM. CDR3 sequence: CAWGLAGGIETQYF. CDR3 nucleotides: TGTGCCTGGGGACTAGCGGGAGGCATAGAGACCCAGTACTTC.

The chain has TRBV25-1 and TRBJ2-5; 9 nucleotides line up with TRBD2. The junction had 15 bases not matched to a gene; V was cut back by 11 bases and J by 5 bases. In germline, CDR1 is MGHDK, CDR2 SYGVNS. The CDR3 consists of 15 residues. The CDR3 reads CASSRDRREGETQYF. Here the CDR3 DNA reads TGTGCCTCTAGCCGGGATCGGCGGGAGGGGGAGACCCAGTACTTC. Based on the CDR3 plus reference TRBV25-1 and TRBJ2-5, the full variable domain is EADIYQTPRYLVIGTGKKITLECSQTMGHDKMYWYQQDPGMELHLIHYSYGVNSTEKGDLSSESTVSRIRTEHFPLTLESARPSHTSQYLCASSRDRREGETQYFGPGTRLLVL.

The J gene is TRBJ1-1, the V gene TRBV5-8, with 9 nucleotides matching TRBD1. Germline V gene lookup returns CDR1 SGHTS and CDR2 YDEGEE. The V segment lost 2 bases and the J segment 10 bases; nucleotides outside the gene matches: 12. This CDR3 is built from 15 residues. CDR3 DNA sequence: TGTGCCAGCAGCTTACGTACAGGGGGCCGCCTTGGAGCTTTCTTT. Protein product: CASSLRTGGRLGAFF.

This clone was counted a single time. CDR3 DNA sequence: TGTGCCAGCAGTTTAAGCCTTCTAGCGGGAGGGGGCACAGATACGCAGTATTTT. It is translated as CASSLSLLAGGGTDTQYF. The chain links TRBV28 to TRBJ2-3, with 12 positions matching TRBD2. The CDR3 has 18 amino acids. Germline loops: CDR1 MDHEN, CDR2 SYDVKM. The trim removed 2 bases at V and 1 base at J, leaving 7 bases unmatched.

Only one count was recorded for this clone. CDR3 loop: CASSFLPFSNQPQHF. Written as DNA, the CDR3 is TGTGCCAGCAGCTTTCTACCCTTTAGCAATCAGCCCCAGCATTTT. The chain recombines TRBV7-2 with TRBJ1-5, with D hard to call. V shed 3 bases and J shed 0 bases, with 9 bases lying between them. In germline, CDR1 is SGHTA, CDR2 FQGNSA. The length of the CDR3 is 15 residues.

The chain recombines TRBV6-5 with TRBJ1-1; no definite D call. Trimming took 3 bases from V and 3 from J, leaving 8 bases between them. Germline CDR1 is MNHEY and CDR2 is SVGAGI. This CDR3 contains 13 residues. CDR3 DNA: TGTGCCAGCAGTTATTTTGAGGACACTGAAGCTTTCTTT. It specifies CASSYFEDTEAFF.

J is TRBJ2-1 and V is TRBV7-8; weak D call: TRBD2 (6 bases). The CDR3 is 16 amino acids. Germline CDR1 and CDR2: SGHVS and FQNEAQ. Trimming stripped 2 bases from V and 0 bases from J, with 11 bases between. CDR3 nucleotide sequence: TGTGCCAGCAGCTTAACGGGAGCCTTCTCCTACAATGAGCAGTTCTTC. This codes for CASSLTGAFSYNEQFF.

DNA of the CDR3: TGTGCCACCAGCAGCCGGGACAGGTCGTATAGCAATCAGCCCCAGCATTTT. This translates into CATSSRDRSYSNQPQHF. The rearrangement uses TRBV15 and TRBJ1-5, with TRBD1 matching over 8 bases. V was clipped by 3 bases and J by 0 bases; unmatched bases: 7. Germline V lookup: CDR1 LNHNV, CDR2 YYDKDF (reference sequence). CDR3 length: 17 residues.

The chain is built from TRBV6-5 and TRBJ1-2, with D uncertain. CDR3 size: 12 residues. V shed 4 bases and J shed 8 bases, with 11 bases lying between them. Germline lookup yields CDR1 MNHEY and CDR2 SVGAGI. The CDR3: CASSLNLQGYTF. The CDR3 DNA reads TGTGCCAGCAGTTTAAACTTACAGGGCTACACCTTC.

The CDR3 nucleotides read TGTGCCAGCAGCTGGACAGGGCGGCCCCAGCATTTT. Protein product: CASSWTGRPQHF. This chain uses TRBV6-1 with TRBJ1-5, with 8 nucleotides matching TRBD1. The V and J ends lost 6 bases and 9 bases, in that order; junction bases with no gene match: 4. The germline V gene encodes CDR1 MNHNS and CDR2 SASEGT. The CDR3 extends over 12 amino acids.

This chain links TRBV25-1 with TRBJ2-7, with D possibly TRBD2 on 5 matching bases. This CDR3 is 14 amino acids long. Trimming cost V 2 bases and J 3 bases, with 11 bases left between them. Germline loops: CDR1 MGHDK, CDR2 SYGVNS. The CDR3 loop reads CASSEPSGYYEQYF. CDR3 DNA: TGTGCCAGCAGTGAACCCTCGGGATACTACGAGCAGTACTTC.

The genes are TRBV4-1 and TRBJ2-3, with 7 bases lining up with TRBD1. Looked up from germline, CDR1 is MGHRA and CDR2 is YSYEKL. V was pared by 5 bases and J by 0 bases, with 8 bases of the junction left unmatched. CDR3 length: 16 residues. In DNA form, the CDR3 reads TGCGCCAGCAGCGAACAGGGGTATGCTAGCACAGATACGCAGTATTTT. Translation gives CASSEQGYASTDTQYF.

This rearrangement joins TRBV18 to TRBJ2-7; weak D call: TRBD2 (5 bases). Germline values: CDR1 KGHSH, CDR2 LQKENI. Trimming took 2 bases from V and 3 from J, leaving 17 bases between them. The CDR3 contains 16 residues. CDR3 loop: CASSPISGNAVYEQYF. CDR3 nucleotide sequence: TGTGCCAGCTCACCAATTTCGGGAAACGCAGTCTACGAGCAGTACTTC.

The chain joins TRBV7-9 to TRBJ2-7, with D perhaps matching TRBD2 (6 bases). Germline V gene sequence: CDR1 SEHNR, CDR2 FQNEAQ (reference sequence). This CDR3 region has 16 residues. V dropped 2 bases and J dropped 0 bases, with 14 bases sitting between them. The CDR3 nucleotides are TGTGCCAGCAGCTTATCTCCTAGCGCAAGCTCCTACGAGCAGTACTTC. It is translated as CASSLSPSASSYEQYF.

The V gene is TRBV5-1, the J gene TRBJ1-1; D is perhaps TRBD1 (5 bases). Germline assignment: CDR1 SGHRS and CDR2 YFSETQ. This CDR3 is built from 15 residues. Trimming removed 0 bases at V and 1 base at J, with 10 bases between. The CDR3 coding sequence is TGCGCCAGCAGCTTGGGTTTGGGGGGGAACACTGAAGCTTTCTTT. This codes for CASSLGLGGNTEAFF.

This clone was observed a few times. V usage is TRBV4-1 and J usage is TRBJ1-1; D unclear. CDR3 size: 14 residues. CDR1 is MGHRA, CDR2 YSYEKL, per germline. The V end was cut by 4 bases, the J end by 1 base, with 10 bases between. The CDR3 spells CASSLRPGNTEAFF. Here the CDR3 DNA reads TGCGCCAGCAGCCTTCGTCCAGGGAACACTGAAGCTTTCTTT.

The chain has TRBV13 and TRBJ2-7, with 7 nucleotides matching TRBD1. V was clipped by 4 bases and J by 6 bases; unmatched bases: 12. This CDR3 is built from 15 residues. The germline V gene has CDR1 PRHDT and CDR2 FYEKMQ (reference sequence). CDR3 loop: CASSSSTGQWAEQYF. The CDR3 nucleotides are TGTGCCAGCAGCTCCTCCACGGGACAGTGGGCCGAGCAGTACTTC.

The chain joins TRBV11-2 to TRBJ2-1; 8 bases are a match to TRBD1. There are 18 residues in the CDR3. The germline gives CDR1 SGHAT, CDR2 FQNNGV. Losses at the gene ends were 0 bases for V and 7 bases for J; bases not matched to a gene: 14. The CDR3 DNA sequence: TGTGCCAGCAGCTTAGAGGCAGGGGGCTATACCCATAGGAATGAGCAGTTCTTC. This translates into CASSLEAGGYTHRNEQFF.

The V gene is TRBV30, the J gene TRBJ2-3; unclear D gene. Trimming took off 1 base at V and 6 bases at J, with 14 bases between the two ends. Germline lookup yields CDR1 GTSNPN and CDR2 SVGIG (reference sequence). The CDR3 is made up of 14 amino acids. The CDR3 DNA reads TGTGCCTGGAGTGCACTGGCCCTCGGGGATACGCAGTATTTT. Translation: CAWSALALGDTQYF.

The chain employs TRBV7-2 and TRBJ1-1, with D hard to call. This CDR3 spans 15 amino acids. V was pared by 0 bases and J by 4 bases, with 12 bases between. Germline V CDR1 and CDR2: SGHTA, FQGNSA. CDR3 DNA sequence: TGTGCCAGCAGCTTAGCGATCCTAGGAAGCACTGAAGCTTTCTTT. It codes for CASSLAILGSTEAFF.

This CDR3 is CASAHGTGKGETQYF. DNA for the CDR3: TGCGCCAGCGCCCATGGGACAGGGAAAGGAGAGACCCAGTACTTC. The rearrangement joins TRBV5-1 to TRBJ2-5, with 9 bases aligning to TRBD1. CDR1 is SGHRS and CDR2 is YFSETQ in the germline V gene. The CDR3 has 15 amino acids. J lost 4 bases, V lost 7 bases, and 11 bases had no gene match.

This sequence joins TRBV6-5 and TRBJ1-2, with D possibly matching TRBD1 (5 bases). This CDR3 region has 14 residues. Trimming removed 6 bases from V and 4 bases from J, with 15 bases in between. Germline V gives CDR1 MNHEY, CDR2 SVGAGI. CDR3 loop: CASSQSTGLYGYTF. For the CDR3, the DNA is TGTGCCAGCAGCCAAAGCACAGGCCTCTATGGCTACACCTTC.